By proportion, the clone carrying this T cell receptor beta chain is medium-sized. Its matching antigen is unknown. The PCR used 60 Vbeta and 13 Jbeta primers. Profiled with immunoSEQ multiplex PCR; TCRdb holds only in-frame clones, not every one. The data hold about 95,000 clones, with under 85% observed a single time. Germline trimming cut 2 bases from V and 8 bases from J; bases unmatched to any gene: 8. Germline assignment: CDR1 SNHLY and CDR2 FYNNEI. The CDR3 contains 15 residues. This sample is part of a study of cytomegalovirus exposure and HLA in healthy donors. Overall study: A prior analysis found more than 90 million unique TCR beta sequences from around 180 million T cells. General study findings and limits: Common viral pathogens seemed to be connected with several of the most significant clusters, according to a later analysis.

The receptor's source is a woman in her thirties or forties in good health and CMV-seropositive. This rearrangement joins TRBV2 to TRBJ1-4, with 7 bases fitting TRBD1. Sequenced input: PBMCs. CDR3 amino acids: CASSENEGAGEKLFF. CDR3 sequence (DNA): TGTGCCAGCAGTGAAAATGAGGGGGCCGGGGAAAAACTGTTTTTT. Supplemented by reference TRBV2 and TRBJ1-4, the full variable domain reads EPEVTQTPSHQVTQMGQEVILRCVPISNHLYFYWYRQILGQKVEFLVSFYNNEISEKSEIFDDQFSVERPDGSNFTLKIRSTKLEDSAMYFCASSENEGAGEKLFFGSGTQLSVL.